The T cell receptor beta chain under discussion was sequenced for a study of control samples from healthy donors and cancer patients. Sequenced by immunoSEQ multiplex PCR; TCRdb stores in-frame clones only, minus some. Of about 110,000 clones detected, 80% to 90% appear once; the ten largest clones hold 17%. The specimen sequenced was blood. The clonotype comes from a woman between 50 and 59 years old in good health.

CDR3 region: CASSLMKRGGLETGELFF. DNA for the CDR3: TGCGCCAGCAGCTTGATGAAGCGGGGGGGCCTAGAGACCGGGGAGCTGTTTTTT. The rearrangement uses TRBV5-1 and TRBJ2-2; 10 positions agree with TRBD2. This CDR3 is built from 18 residues. With 1 base clipped from V and 5 bases from J, the junction kept 11 bases outside the gene matches. The germline gives CDR1 SGHRS, CDR2 YFSETQ.